A single sample gave rise to the 20 T cell receptor beta chains below, sequenced in a study of blood T cells in healthy people across ages. Next came a second PCR, run for about 6 to 12 cycles, which used a sample-barcoded 5' primer along with a J-beta primer mix. One entry per CDR3 protein results from TCRdb running MiXCR on the 5' RACE reads. The sample has some 1,000,000 distinct CDR3 sequences, around 27% seen once. In addition, the sample was reused for a study of T cells of mothers and their children.

Sample: blood. Every receptor here comes from a girl aged 2-15 years in good health.

The chain joins TRBV5-6 to TRBJ2-1; D unresolved. Germline assignment: CDR1 SGHDT and CDR2 YYEEEE. CDR3 length: 15 residues. Trimming stripped 5 bases from V and 0 bases from J, with 12 bases between. In DNA, the CDR3 is TGTGCCAGCAGTGGCGGAAGCAGCTCCTACAATGAGCAGTTCTTC. This sequence encodes CASSGGSSSYNEQFF.

This clonotype was detected a few times. The gene calls are TRBV14 and TRBJ1-1, with a tentative D call TRBD1 (5 bases). The CDR3 loop spans 17 amino acids. Trimming cost V 0 bases and J 0 bases, with 14 bases left between them. Germline values: CDR1 SGHDN, CDR2 FVKESK. The CDR3, as DNA: TGTGCCAGCAGCCAAGATTGGGTACCGGACATGAACACTGAAGCTTTCTTT. Protein product: CASSQDWVPDMNTEAFF.

This clonotype was seen only a few times. The V and J genes are TRBV29-1 and TRBJ2-5; D is uncertain. Deletions cut 4 bases from V and 1 base from J, with 7 bases between. The CDR3 has 12 amino acids. Germline lookup yields CDR1 SQVTM and CDR2 ANQGSEA. CDR3 amino acids: CSVVGIQETQYF. The CDR3 nucleotides are TGCAGCGTTGTGGGGATCCAAGAGACCCAGTACTTC. The whole variable domain, filled in from reference TRBV29-1 and TRBJ2-5, reads SAVISQKPSRDICQRGTSLTIQCQVDSQVTMMFWYRQQPGQSLTLIATANQGSEATYESGFVIDKFPISRPNLTFSTLTVSNMSPEDSSIYLCSVVGIQETQYFGPGTRLLVL.

V gene TRBV12-3 or TRBV12-4 combines with J gene TRBJ2-3, with D perhaps matching TRBD1 or TRBD2 (5 bases each). The CDR3 loop spans 14 amino acids. Between the trimmed V and J ends, which lost 3 bases and 4 bases, there was a span of 11 bases. The CDR3 sequence is CASSFGVGADTQYF. The CDR3 DNA is TGTGCCAGCAGTTTTGGGGTGGGGGCAGATACGCAGTATTTT.

This clonotype was recorded a few times. One junction end does not reproduce the germline sequence, and a read error may be involved. This rearrangement joins TRBV4-3 to TRBJ2-5; 9 bases fit TRBD2. This CDR3 spans 16 amino acids. Germline CDR1 and CDR2: LGHNA and YSLEER. CDR3 in amino acids: CAGSQDSGGPQETQYF. As DNA, the CDR3 is TGCGCCGGCAGCCAAGATAGCGGGGGACCTCAAGAGACCCAGTACTTC.

This clonotype was counted a few times. V and J are TRBV9 and TRBJ1-2; unclear D gene. Germline-derived CDR1 and CDR2 are SGDLS and YYNGEE. V gave up 0 bases and J gave up 7 bases, with 7 bases separating them. The CDR3 has 12 residues. The CDR3: CASSVVGGGYTF. The CDR3 DNA follows: TGTGCCAGCAGCGTAGTAGGCGGTGGCTACACCTTC.

This clonotype was seen more than once but under ten times. J is TRBJ1-2 and V is TRBV24-1, with D perhaps matching TRBD1 (5 bases). Germline loops: CDR1 KGHDR, CDR2 SFDVKD. Trimming removed 6 bases at V and 4 bases at J, with 11 bases between. The CDR3 runs 13 residues. The CDR3, as DNA: TGTGCCACCAGTCCAGGGTCCCCCTATGGCTACACCTTC. Protein: CATSPGSPYGYTF.

The chain has TRBV5-1 and TRBJ2-5, with D unresolved. Trimming took 1 base from V and 1 from J, leaving 5 bases between them. The CDR3 runs 13 residues. Per the germline V gene, CDR1 is SGHRS and CDR2 is YFSETQ. CDR3 amino acids: CASSLTFQETQYF. The CDR3 DNA sequence: TGCGCCAGCAGCTTGACTTTCCAAGAGACCCAGTACTTC.

The sample holds a few counts of this clonotype. The chain uses TRBV4-1 and TRBJ2-5; 8 bases match TRBD2. Trimming removed 3 bases from V and 5 bases from J; junction bases left unmatched: 8. The CDR3 loop spans 15 amino acids. In germline, CDR1 is MGHRA, CDR2 YSYEKL. The CDR3 is CASSHTGTSVETQYF. In nucleotides, the CDR3 is TGCGCCAGCAGCCATACCGGGACTAGTGTGGAGACCCAGTACTTC.

The V and J genes are TRBV3-1 and TRBJ2-1, with TRBD1 matching over 9 bases. This CDR3 spans 15 amino acids. V lost 3 bases and J lost 3; bases outside the gene matches: 3. Germline-derived CDR1 and CDR2 are LGHDT and YNNKEL (reference sequence). CDR3 bases: TGTGCCAGCAGCCAGGGGACAGGGTACTACAATGAGCAGTTCTTC. Translation: CASSQGTGYYNEQFF.

DNA of the CDR3: TGCAGCGTTGGGTCTAGCGGGGTAAATGAGCAGTTCTTC. Amino acid sequence: CSVGSSGVNEQFF. The chain combines TRBV29-1 with TRBJ2-1; 9 bases match TRBD2. Germline V gene lookup returns CDR1 SQVTM and CDR2 ANQGSEA. The CDR3 covers 13 residues. Trimming took 4 bases from V and 7 from J; bases not matched to a gene: 5.

This chain links TRBV12-3 or TRBV12-4 with TRBJ2-7; no firm D call. The CDR3 covers 13 residues. V lost 3 bases and J lost 1, with 7 bases in between. The CDR3 region has the DNA TGTGCCAGCAGTTTCGCTATATCCTACGAGCAGTACTTC. It is translated as CASSFAISYEQYF.

V usage is TRBV7-6 and J usage is TRBJ2-7, with a possible D match to TRBD1 (5 bases). The CDR3 totals 16 residues. Trimming took off 4 bases at V and 0 bases at J, with 16 bases between the two ends. CDR1 is SGHVS and CDR2 is FNYEAQ in the germline V gene. CDR3 sequence reads: CASSYEKDIGSYEQYF. The CDR3 DNA reads TGTGCCAGCAGCTACGAAAAGGACATAGGCTCCTACGAGCAGTACTTC.

The chain combines TRBV5-1 with TRBJ2-3; 7 bases fit TRBD1. V dropped 3 bases and J dropped 7; count of bases not matched to a gene: 11. The CDR3 has 15 amino acids. The germline V gene encodes CDR1 SGHRS and CDR2 YFSETQ. The CDR3, as DNA: TGCGCCAGCAGCTCGAACGACAGGGTGGGTAATACGCAGTATTTT. Protein: CASSSNDRVGNTQYF.

This clonotype turned up a few times. The V call is TRBV7-9, the J call TRBJ2-1, with D uncertain. Germline assignment: CDR1 SEHNR and CDR2 FQNEAQ (reference sequence). CDR3 length: 13 residues. V gave up 7 bases and J gave up 7 bases, with 14 bases separating them. The CDR3 coding sequence is TGTGCCAGCATAGGAGCTTATCGGAATGAGCAGTTCTTC. This codes for CASIGAYRNEQFF.

Comments on this clonotype: One end of the junction fails to match germline, which may point to a read error. The chain is built from TRBV11-3 and TRBJ2-1; 10 bases match TRBD2. The CDR3 covers 14 residues. Per the germline V gene, CDR1 is SGHNT and CDR2 is YENEEA. The CDR3 nucleotides read TGTGCCAGCAGGAGCGGGGGGGCTGAAGGCGAGCAGCTCTTC. It yields the protein CASRSGGAEGEQLF.

The V and J genes are TRBV28 and TRBJ2-7; 8 nucleotides agree with TRBD1. The V gene's germline CDR1 is MDHEN and CDR2 SYDVKM. The CDR3 has 16 amino acids. J lost 3 bases, V lost 5 bases, and 12 bases had no gene match. The CDR3 protein is CASSPTRGTGDYEQYF. Here the CDR3 DNA reads TGTGCCAGCAGTCCCACTCGTGGGACAGGCGACTACGAGCAGTACTTC.

The chain combines TRBV20-1 with TRBJ2-7, with a weak D call TRBD1 (5 bases). V lost 5 bases to trimming and J lost 4 bases, with 18 bases between them. Germline V lookup: CDR1 DFQATT, CDR2 SNEGSKA (reference sequence). There are 14 residues in the CDR3. The CDR3 DNA follows: TGCAGTGCTGGATCCAGGGAAATAGGTTACGAGCAGTACTTC. Translated: CSAGSREIGYEQYF.

The J gene is TRBJ2-7, the V gene TRBV7-9, with TRBD1 as a possible D gene (6 bases). In germline, CDR1 is SEHNR, CDR2 FQNEAQ (reference sequence). The CDR3 contains 15 residues. Trimming left V 5 bases short and J 0 bases short, with 14 bases between. CDR3 amino acids: CASSPPTGYSYEQYF. The CDR3 DNA sequence: TGTGCCAGCAGCCCCCCGACAGGTTACTCCTACGAGCAGTACTTC.

This clonotype has more than one count but fewer than ten. The chain couples TRBV2 to TRBJ2-1; 7 nucleotides align to TRBD2. The CDR3 sequence is 13 residues long. J was trimmed by 3 bases and V by 8 bases; bases with no gene match: 4. Germline CDR1 SNHLY, CDR2 FYNNEI. The CDR3 protein is CASGGLFYNEQFF. CDR3 coding DNA: TGTGCCAGCGGGGGACTATTCTACAATGAGCAGTTCTTC.